These 5 T cell receptor beta chains were sequenced from one sample in a study of blood T cell repertoires in COVID-19. TCRdb's table, derived via immunoSEQ multiplex PCR, lists solely in-frame clones and lacks some. The sample records over 75,000 clones, more than 90% being singletons. Sequences were obtained from peripheral blood. These receptor sequences come from a man between 60 and 75 years old with acute or convalescent COVID-19.

This clone was recorded a few times. The V gene is TRBV27, the J gene TRBJ2-5; 11 nucleotides match TRBD2. V was clipped by 6 bases and J by 4 bases; unmatched bases: 4. CDR3 size: 14 residues. Germline V gene lookup returns CDR1 MNHEY and CDR2 SMNVEV (reference sequence). CDR3 DNA sequence: TGTGCCAGCAGCCTAGGGACTAGCGGAGAGACCCAGTACTTC. This codes for CASSLGTSGETQYF.

The chain couples TRBV10-3 to TRBJ1-2; D might be TRBD1 (6 bases). Between the trimmed V and J ends, which lost 3 bases and 5 bases, there was a span of 10 bases. Germline CDR1 reads ENHRY; CDR2 reads SYGVKD. The CDR3 contains 13 residues. The CDR3 nucleotides are TGTGCCATCAGTGAACAGGGTGAATATGGCTACACCTTC. Amino acid sequence: CAISEQGEYGYTF.

The V call is TRBV7-8, the J call TRBJ2-1, with 10 bases aligning to TRBD2. The CDR3 totals 18 residues. Germline V gene lookup returns CDR1 SGHVS and CDR2 FQNEAQ. V dropped 2 bases and J dropped 1; count of bases not matched to a gene: 8. CDR3 DNA sequence: TGTGCCAGCAGCTTACGGCTAGCGGGAGAGGCATCCTACAATGAGCAGTTCTTC. This sequence encodes CASSLRLAGEASYNEQFF.

The J gene is TRBJ1-1, the V gene TRBV4-1; perhaps TRBD1 as D (5 bases). V lost 2 bases to trimming and J lost 4 bases, with 14 bases between them. The CDR3 runs to 15 residues. Germline assignment: CDR1 MGHRA and CDR2 YSYEKL. The CDR3 spells CASSQPQGRGTEAFF. CDR3 DNA: TGCGCCAGCAGCCAACCGCAGGGAAGGGGCACTGAAGCTTTCTTT.

This chain uses TRBV4-1 with TRBJ1-5; no clear D gene. With 3 bases removed from V and 4 bases from J, the gap between germline ends came to 10 bases. The CDR3 totals 14 residues. The germline gives CDR1 MGHRA, CDR2 YSYEKL. The DNA for the CDR3 is TGCGCCAGCAGCCACCTTCCGGAGAATCAGCCCCAGCATTTT. As protein: CASSHLPENQPQHF.